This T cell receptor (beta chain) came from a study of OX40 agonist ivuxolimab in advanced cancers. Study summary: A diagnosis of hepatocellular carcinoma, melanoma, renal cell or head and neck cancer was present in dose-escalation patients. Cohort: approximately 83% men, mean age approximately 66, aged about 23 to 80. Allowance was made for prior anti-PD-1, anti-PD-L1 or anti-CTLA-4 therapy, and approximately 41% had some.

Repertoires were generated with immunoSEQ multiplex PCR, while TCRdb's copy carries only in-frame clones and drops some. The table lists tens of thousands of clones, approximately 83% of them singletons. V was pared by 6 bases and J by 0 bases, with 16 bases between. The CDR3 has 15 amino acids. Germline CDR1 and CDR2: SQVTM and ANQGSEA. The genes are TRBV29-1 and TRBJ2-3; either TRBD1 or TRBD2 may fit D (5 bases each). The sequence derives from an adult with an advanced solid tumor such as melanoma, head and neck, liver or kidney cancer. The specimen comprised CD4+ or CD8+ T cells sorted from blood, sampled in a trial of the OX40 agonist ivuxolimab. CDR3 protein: CSVGRDRISTDTQYF. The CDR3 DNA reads TGCAGCGTGGGCCGGGACCGGATCAGCACAGATACGCAGTATTTT.